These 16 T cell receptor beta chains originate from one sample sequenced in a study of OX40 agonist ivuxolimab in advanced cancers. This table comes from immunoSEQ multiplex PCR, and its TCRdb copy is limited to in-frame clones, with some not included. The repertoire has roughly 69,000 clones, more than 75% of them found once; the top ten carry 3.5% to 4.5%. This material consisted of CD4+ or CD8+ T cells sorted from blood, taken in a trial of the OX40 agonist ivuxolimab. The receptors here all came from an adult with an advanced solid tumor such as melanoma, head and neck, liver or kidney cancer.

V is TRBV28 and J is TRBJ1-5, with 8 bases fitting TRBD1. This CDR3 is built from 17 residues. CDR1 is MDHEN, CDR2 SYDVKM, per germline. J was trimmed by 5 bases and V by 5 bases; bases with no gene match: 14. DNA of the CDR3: TGTGCCAGCAGTGCCCCCGGACAGGGCAGGCAACATCAGCCCCAGCATTTT. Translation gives CASSAPGQGRQHQPQHF.

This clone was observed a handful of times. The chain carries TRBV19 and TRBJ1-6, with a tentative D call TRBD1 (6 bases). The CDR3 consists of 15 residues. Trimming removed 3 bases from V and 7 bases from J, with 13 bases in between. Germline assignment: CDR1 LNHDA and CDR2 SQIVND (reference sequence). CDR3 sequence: CASSILRGINSPLHF. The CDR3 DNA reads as TGTGCCAGTAGTATCCTCAGGGGTATCAATTCACCCCTCCACTTT.

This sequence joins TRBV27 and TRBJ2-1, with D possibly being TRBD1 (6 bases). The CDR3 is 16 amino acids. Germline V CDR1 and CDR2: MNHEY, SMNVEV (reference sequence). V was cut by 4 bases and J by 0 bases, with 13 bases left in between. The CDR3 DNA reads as TGTGCCAGCAGTTCGAGAATAGGGGGCTCCTACAATGAGCAGTTCTTC. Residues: CASSSRIGGSYNEQFF.

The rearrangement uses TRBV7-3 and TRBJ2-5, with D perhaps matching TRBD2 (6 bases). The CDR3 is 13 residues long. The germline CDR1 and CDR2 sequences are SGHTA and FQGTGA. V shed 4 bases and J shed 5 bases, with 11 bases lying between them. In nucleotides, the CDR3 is TGTGCCAGCAGCTCGACTAGTTGGGAGACCCAGTACTTC. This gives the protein CASSSTSWETQYF.

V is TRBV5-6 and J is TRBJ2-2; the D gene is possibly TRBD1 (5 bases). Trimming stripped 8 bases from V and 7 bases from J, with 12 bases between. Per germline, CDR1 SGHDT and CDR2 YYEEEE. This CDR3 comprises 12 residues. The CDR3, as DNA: TGTGCCAGTGGGGCTGGGGTCGGGGAGCTGTTTTTT. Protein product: CASGAGVGELFF.

In nucleotides, the CDR3 is TGTGCCAGCAGCCCCCCGCCTGGAAGCACAGATACGCAGTATTTT. Its protein product is CASSPPPGSTDTQYF. The gene calls are TRBV5-4 and TRBJ2-3; D gene unclear. The CDR3 loop spans 15 amino acids. V was shortened by 4 bases and J by 0 bases, with 12 bases between the two germline ends. Germline V gene lookup returns CDR1 SGHNT and CDR2 YYREEE (reference sequence).

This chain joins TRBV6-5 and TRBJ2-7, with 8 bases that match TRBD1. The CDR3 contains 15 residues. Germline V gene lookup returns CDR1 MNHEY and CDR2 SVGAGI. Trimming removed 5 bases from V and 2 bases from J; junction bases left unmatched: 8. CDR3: CASSPTGTGTYEQYF. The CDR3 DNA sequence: TGTGCCAGCAGTCCCACCGGGACAGGAACCTACGAGCAGTACTTC.

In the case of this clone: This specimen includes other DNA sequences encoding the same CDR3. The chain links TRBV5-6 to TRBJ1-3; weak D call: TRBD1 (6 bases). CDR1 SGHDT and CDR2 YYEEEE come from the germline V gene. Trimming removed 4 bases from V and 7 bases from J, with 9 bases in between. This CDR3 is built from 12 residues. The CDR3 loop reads CASSLGGNTIYF. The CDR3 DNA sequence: TGTGCCAGCAGCCTAGGGGGGAACACCATATATTTT.

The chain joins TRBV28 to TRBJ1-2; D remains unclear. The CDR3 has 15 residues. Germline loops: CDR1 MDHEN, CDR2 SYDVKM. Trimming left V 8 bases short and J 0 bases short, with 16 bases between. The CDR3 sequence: CASGPARPTNYGYTF. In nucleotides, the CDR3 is TGTGCCAGCGGGCCTGCTCGACCGACTAACTATGGCTACACCTTC.

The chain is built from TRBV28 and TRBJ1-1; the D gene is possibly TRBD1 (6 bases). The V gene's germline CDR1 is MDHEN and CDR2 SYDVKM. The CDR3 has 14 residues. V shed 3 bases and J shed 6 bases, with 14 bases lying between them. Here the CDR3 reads CASSFGGTYAEAFF. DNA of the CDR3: TGTGCCAGCAGTTTCGGGGGCACATACGCTGAAGCTTTCTTT.

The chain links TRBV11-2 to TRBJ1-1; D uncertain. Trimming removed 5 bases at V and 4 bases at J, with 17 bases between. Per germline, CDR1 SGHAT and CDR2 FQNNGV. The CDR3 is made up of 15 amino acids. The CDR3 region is CASSLRRGSPTEAFF. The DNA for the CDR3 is TGTGCCAGCAGCCTCCGACGTGGGAGTCCCACTGAAGCTTTCTTT.

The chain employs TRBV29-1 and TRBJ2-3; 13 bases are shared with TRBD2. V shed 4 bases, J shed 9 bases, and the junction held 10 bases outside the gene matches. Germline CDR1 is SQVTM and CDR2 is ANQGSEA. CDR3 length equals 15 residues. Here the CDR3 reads CSVGTSGSLFDTQYF. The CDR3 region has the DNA TGCAGCGTTGGGACTAGCGGGAGCCTGTTTGACACGCAGTATTTT.

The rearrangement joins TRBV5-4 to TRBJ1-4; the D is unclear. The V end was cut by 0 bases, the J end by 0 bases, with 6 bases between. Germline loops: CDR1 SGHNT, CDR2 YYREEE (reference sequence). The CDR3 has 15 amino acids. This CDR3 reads CASSLVGATNEKLFF. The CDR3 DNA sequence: TGTGCCAGCAGCTTGGTGGGTGCAACTAATGAAAAACTGTTTTTT.

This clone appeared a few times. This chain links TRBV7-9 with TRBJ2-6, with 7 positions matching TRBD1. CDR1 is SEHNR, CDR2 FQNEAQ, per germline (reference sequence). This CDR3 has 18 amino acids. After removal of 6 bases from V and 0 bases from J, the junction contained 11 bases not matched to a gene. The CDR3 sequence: CASSQQGFLGSGANVLTF. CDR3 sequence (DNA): TGTGCCAGCAGTCAACAGGGGTTCTTGGGCTCTGGGGCCAACGTCCTGACTTTC.

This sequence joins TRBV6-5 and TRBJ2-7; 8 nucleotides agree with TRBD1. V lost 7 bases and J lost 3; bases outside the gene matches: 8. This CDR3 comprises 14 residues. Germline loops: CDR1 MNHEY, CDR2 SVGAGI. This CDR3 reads CASNSGTGFYEQYF. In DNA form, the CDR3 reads TGTGCCAGCAACTCCGGGACAGGCTTCTACGAGCAGTACTTC.

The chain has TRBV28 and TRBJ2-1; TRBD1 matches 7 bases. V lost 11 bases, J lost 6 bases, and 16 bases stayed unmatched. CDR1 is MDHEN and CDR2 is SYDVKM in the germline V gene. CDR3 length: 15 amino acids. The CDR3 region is CALRPNFGQVNEQFF. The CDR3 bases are TGTGCCCTCAGACCGAACTTTGGACAGGTCAATGAGCAGTTCTTC.